This TCR beta chain stems from a study of OX40 agonist ivuxolimab in advanced cancers. Study-level information: Every patient in dose escalation had hepatocellular carcinoma, melanoma, renal cell or head and neck cancer. General observations from the study: Patients who responded partially at 0.1-3.0 mg/kg showed clonal expansion ranking among the lowest. CD4+ and CD8+ blood T cells expanded clonally by week 6 at 0.1 to 3.0 mg/kg.

Produced via immunoSEQ multiplex PCR; TCRdb's table is partial and in-frame only. The table lists fewer than 20,000 clones, less than 90% of them singletons, with 25% in the top ten. The CDR3 runs 15 residues. V shed 2 bases and J shed 3 bases, with 12 bases lying between them. CDR1 and CDR2 (germline): SGHRS, YFSETQ. With regard to this clone: Its specificity is unknown.

The specimen was CD4+ or CD8+ T cells sorted from blood, collected in a trial of the OX40 agonist ivuxolimab. The V call is TRBV5-1, the J call TRBJ2-1; unclear D gene. The source of this sequence is an adult with an advanced solid tumor such as melanoma, head and neck, liver or kidney cancer. CDR3 sequence: CASSFESTDYNEQFF. CDR3 DNA: TGCGCCAGCAGCTTCGAGTCAACGGACTACAATGAGCAGTTCTTC. Full variable domain (missing parts from reference TRBV5-1 and TRBJ2-1): KAGVTQTPRYLIKTRGQQVTLSCSPISGHRSVSWYQQTPGQGLQFLFEYFSETQRNKGNFPGRFSGRQFSNSRSEMNVSTLELGDSALYLCASSFESTDYNEQFFGPGTRLTVL.